The following is a TCR beta chain sequence with its context. The CDR3 is 16 residues long. V lost 2 bases, J lost 3 bases, and 13 bases lay in between. Germline V gene data show CDR1 as PRHDT and CDR2 as FYEKMQ (reference sequence). This sample is drawn from a study of CD8 T cells in Susac syndrome. RNA totalling about 0.5 to 1 ug underwent reverse transcription with random hexamers. The authors amplified TCR beta CDR3 across 54 Vbeta and 13 Jbeta using immunoSEQ multiplex PCR. TCRdb analysed the immunoSEQ multiplex PCR reads with MiXCR anew, one entry per CDR3 protein. The sample lists 160,000 or so distinct CDR3 sequences, roughly 93% seen once, with roughly 0.13% in the top ten.

J is TRBJ2-2 and V is TRBV13; D may be TRBD2 (6 bases). Sequencing was carried out using CD4+ T cells from PBMCs. This TCR was recovered from a human donor in good health. Here the CDR3 DNA reads TGTGCCAGCAGCTTAAGTGGGGGGACTTACACCGGGGAGCTGTTTTTT. Encoded protein: CASSLSGGTYTGELFF.